This is a list of T cell receptor beta chains from one sample in a study of T cells in Graves' hyperthyroidism and ophthalmopathy. TCRdb reanalysed the multiplex PCR reads using MiXCR and keeps one entry per CDR3 protein. The table lists hundreds of thousands of distinct CDR3 sequences, about 38% of them singletons. The material sequenced was blood. All receptors come from a man between 18 and 35 years old with Graves' hyperthyroidism. CDR3s include the opening cysteine and the closing phenylalanine or tryptophan. Size values are once, few and many counts, or a class for expanded clones, and some rows have none.

clone size: few
J gene: TRBJ1-6
V gene: TRBV27
CDR3 protein: CASGWGYNSPLHF

clone size: -
J gene: TRBJ1-5
V gene: TRBV11-2
CDR3 protein: CASSKRDSGTAQPQHF

clone size: -
J gene: TRBJ2-2
V gene: TRBV29-1
CDR3 protein: CSVHGQSTGELFF

clone size: -
J gene: TRBJ2-5
V gene: TRBV9
CDR3 protein: CASSRAGVRETQYF

clone size: -
J gene: TRBJ2-5
V gene: TRBV19
CDR3 protein: CASAHGGGAQETQYF

clone size: many
J gene: TRBJ2-2
V gene: TRBV24-1
CDR3 protein: CATEGARAGELFF

clone size: -
J gene: TRBJ2-7
V gene: TRBV7-2
CDR3 protein: CASSPMTLGGFYEQYF

clone size: few
J gene: TRBJ2-1
V gene: TRBV7-2
CDR3 protein: CASSLETEEQFF

clone size: -
J gene: TRBJ2-2
V gene: TRBV5-1
CDR3 protein: CATRGTGDAGELFF

clone size: -
J gene: TRBJ1-6
V gene: TRBV6-4
CDR3 protein: CASSSLMTGFDSPLHF

clone size: -
J gene: TRBJ2-5
V gene: TRBV4-2
CDR3 protein: CASSQETVYSGGQETQYF

clone size: few
J gene: TRBJ1-5
V gene: TRBV5-8
CDR3 protein: CASSLNPDQPQHF

clone size: -
J gene: TRBJ2-7
V gene: TRBV12-3/TRBV12-4
CDR3 protein: CASSGTPSSYEQYF

clone size: -
J gene: TRBJ2-3
V gene: TRBV6-1
CDR3 protein: CAISSGATDTQYF

clone size: -
J gene: TRBJ1-5
V gene: TRBV10-3
CDR3 protein: CAISESGAGAGETQHF

clone size: many
J gene: TRBJ1-1
V gene: TRBV9
CDR3 protein: CASSAGTRDTEAFF

clone size: -
J gene: TRBJ1-2
V gene: TRBV20-1
CDR3 protein: CSASQVGGNGYTF

clone size: -
J gene: TRBJ1-6
V gene: TRBV9
CDR3 protein: CASSVEASTISSYNSPLHF